Presented here are 32 T cell receptor beta chains from one specimen sequenced in a study of T cell repertoires in cytomegalovirus infection. From the reads, TCRdb called clonotypes with MiXCR, one entry per CDR3 protein. Here the sample spans roughly 140,000 distinct CDR3 sequences, around 20% being singletons. The material sequenced was PBMCs. These receptors were taken from a human donor in good health (CMV status not recorded). Some clones in this sample may be carry-over from other donors' samples.

The CDR3 coding sequence is TGTGCCAGTAGCCCCCGCGTCACGGAGAAGGGCGGCTACACCTTC. Residues: CASSPRVTEKGGYTF. The rearrangement links TRBV19 to TRBJ1-2; unclear D gene. In germline, CDR1 is LNHDA, CDR2 SQIVND (reference sequence). The CDR3 runs 15 residues. Trimming took off 6 bases at V and 8 bases at J, with 22 bases between the two ends.

The CDR3 loop reads CASRGREDSNQPQHF. CDR3 DNA: TGTGCCAGCAGGGGAAGGGAGGATAGCAATCAGCCCCAGCATTTT. V usage is TRBV28 and J usage is TRBJ1-5, with D unclear. The CDR3 has 15 amino acids. With 6 bases removed from V and 0 bases from J, the gap between germline ends came to 12 bases. The germline CDR1 and CDR2 sequences are MDHEN and SYDVKM.

This clonotype was observed at least ten times. The gene calls are TRBV7-8 and TRBJ2-1, with 8 bases lining up with TRBD2. Germline V gene data show CDR1 as SGHVS and CDR2 as FQNEAQ. The J segment lost 4 bases and the V segment lost 4 bases, leaving 6 bases of the junction unmatched. There are 15 residues in the CDR3. In DNA, the CDR3 is TGTGCCAGCAGCTCCACGGCGGGGGGATACAATGAGCAGTTCTTC. It encodes CASSSTAGGYNEQFF. Drawing the rest from reference TRBV7-8 and TRBJ2-1, the complete variable domain is GAGVSQSPRYKVAKRGQDVALRCDPISGHVSLFWYQQALGQGPEFLTYFQNEAQLDKSGLPSDRFFAERPEGSVSTLKIQRTQQEDSAVYLCASSSTAGGYNEQFFGPGTRLTVL.

The V gene is TRBV24-1, the J gene TRBJ2-1; possible D gene TRBD1, 6 bases. Germline V gene sequence: CDR1 KGHDR, CDR2 SFDVKD. V lost 0 bases and J lost 5, with 13 bases in between. The CDR3 loop spans 16 amino acids. The CDR3 bases are TGTGCCACCAGTGATTTGGCAGGGGTTGGGGACAATGAGCAGTTCTTC. Translated: CATSDLAGVGDNEQFF.

This clonotype was picked up a small number of times. This chain connects TRBV11-2 to TRBJ2-7; 14 bases are shared with TRBD2. The CDR3 is made up of 16 amino acids. The V gene's germline CDR1 is SGHAT and CDR2 FQNNGV. V gave up 5 bases and J gave up 0 bases; unmatched junction bases: 3. Here the CDR3 reads CASSLTSGRVSYEQYF. The CDR3 coding sequence is TGTGCCAGCAGCCTGACTAGCGGGAGGGTCTCCTACGAGCAGTACTTC.

The rearrangement uses TRBV5-4 and TRBJ2-2; TRBD1 might be the D (6 bases). Trimming took 0 bases from V and 1 from J, leaving 10 bases between them. CDR3 length: 16 residues. The germline gives CDR1 SGHNT, CDR2 YYREEE (reference sequence). CDR3 sequence reads: CASSLDREKNTGELFF. The CDR3 DNA sequence: TGTGCCAGCAGCTTGGACAGGGAGAAGAACACCGGGGAGCTGTTTTTT.

This clonotype was picked up many times. The chain recombines TRBV7-2 with TRBJ1-3; D is ambiguous. From germline, CDR1 is SGHTA and CDR2 FQGNSA. V gave up 5 bases and J gave up 0 bases, with 14 bases separating them. The CDR3 is 16 residues long. The CDR3 here is CASSALEFSSGNTIYF. DNA of the CDR3: TGTGCCAGCAGCGCCTTAGAGTTTAGCTCTGGAAACACCATATATTTT.

The CDR3 DNA follows: TGTGCCAGCAGCCAAGCGGGAGGGCCTTTCAATGAGCAGTTCTTC. Translating gives CASSQAGGPFNEQFF. This sequence joins TRBV14 and TRBJ2-1; 8 nucleotides agree with TRBD2. Germline CDR1 is SGHDN and CDR2 is FVKESK. The ends lost 1 base at V and 6 bases at J; junction bases unmatched: 5. The CDR3 runs to 15 residues.

This clonotype was detected many times. The genes are TRBV7-8 and TRBJ1-1; D gene ambiguous. This CDR3 has 14 amino acids. Germline V lookup: CDR1 SGHVS, CDR2 FQNEAQ. V lost 1 base to trimming and J lost 1 base, with 7 bases between them. The CDR3 spells CASSLEAQNTEAFF. CDR3 bases: TGTGCCAGCAGCTTAGAAGCCCAGAACACTGAAGCTTTCTTT.

The J gene is TRBJ1-6, the V gene TRBV5-4, with TRBD1 matching 7 bases. CDR1 SGHNT and CDR2 YYREEE come from the germline V gene (reference sequence). The CDR3 runs 14 residues. V was clipped by 0 bases and J by 7 bases; unmatched bases: 1. In DNA, the CDR3 is TGTGCCAGCAGCTTGGACAGGGGAAATTCACCCCTCCACTTT. This sequence encodes CASSLDRGNSPLHF.

A note on this clonotype: A much bigger clone sits one base away, suggesting this may be a read error. The chain combines TRBV7-2 with TRBJ2-7; D uncertain. The germline V gene encodes CDR1 SGHTA and CDR2 FQGNSA. The CDR3 length is 14 residues. Deletions cut 0 bases from V and 7 bases from J, with 13 bases between. The CDR3 spells CASSLAGPLGEQYF. The DNA of the CDR3 is TGTGCCAGCAGCTTAGCCGGCCCCCTCGGGGAGCAGTACTTC.

The chain uses TRBV29-1 and TRBJ1-2, with unresolved D. CDR1 and CDR2 from the germline V gene are SQVTM and ANQGSEA. The V end was cut by 1 base, the J end by 8 bases, with 17 bases between. The CDR3 has 14 residues. CDR3 region: CSVEALLAGRGYTF. CDR3 in DNA: TGCAGCGTTGAAGCCCTCTTGGCCGGGCGGGGCTACACCTTC.

The CDR3 DNA reads as TGTGCCAGCAGTTCCCCGACAGGGGGCTATCAGCCCCAGCATTTT. Translation gives CASSSPTGGYQPQHF. J is TRBJ1-5 and V is TRBV28; 10 nucleotides align to TRBD1. Germline-derived CDR1 and CDR2 are MDHEN and SYDVKM. J was trimmed by 5 bases and V by 4 bases; bases with no gene match: 5. The CDR3 covers 15 residues.

This clonotype was recorded a few times. V and J are TRBV7-6 and TRBJ1-1, with D tentatively TRBD1 (5 bases). Trimming removed 5 bases at V and 7 bases at J, with 17 bases between. CDR1 is SGHVS, CDR2 FNYEAQ, per germline. The length of the CDR3 is 14 residues. CDR3 amino acids: CASSRGDLRGEAFF. The CDR3 DNA follows: TGTGCCAGCAGCCGAGGGGACCTAAGAGGTGAAGCTTTCTTT.

This clonotype was observed a handful of times. Here the CDR3 reads CASSYGTVSYEQYF. The CDR3 DNA reads TGTGCCAGCAGCTACGGGACTGTTTCCTACGAGCAGTACTTC. The rearrangement links TRBV7-6 to TRBJ2-7, with D possibly TRBD2 on 6 matching bases. This CDR3 comprises 14 residues. V lost 4 bases, J lost 1 base, and 11 bases lay in between. From germline, CDR1 is SGHVS and CDR2 FNYEAQ. Variable domain in full (rest from reference TRBV7-6 and TRBJ2-7): GAGVSQSPRYKVTKRGQDVALRCDPISGHVSLYWYRQALGQGPEFLTYFNYEAQQDKSGLPNDRFSAERPEGSISTLTIQRTEQRDSAMYRCASSYGTVSYEQYFGPGTRLTVT.

The sample holds many counts of this clonotype. CDR3: CASSLAAGGATDTQYF. The CDR3 DNA follows: TGTGCCAGCAGCTTAGCTGCGGGAGGAGCCACAGATACGCAGTATTTT. J is TRBJ2-3 and V is TRBV7-2; 8 positions agree with TRBD2. The J segment lost 2 bases and the V segment lost 0 bases, leaving 4 bases of the junction unmatched. Germline loops: CDR1 SGHTA, CDR2 FQGNSA. The CDR3 loop spans 16 amino acids.

For this clonotype: Relative to the germline gene, one junction end is altered; a read error may explain this. The V and J genes are TRBV5-1 and TRBJ2-3, with D possibly being TRBD2 (5 bases). This CDR3 contains 15 residues. Germline V lookup: CDR1 SGHRS, CDR2 YFSETQ. This CDR3 reads CACSLTTLRTDTQYF. DNA of the CDR3: TGCGCCTGCAGCTTGACTACCCTGAGAACAGATACGCAGTATTTT.

V and J are TRBV20-1 and TRBJ2-1; 7 bases line up with TRBD2. CDR1 is DFQATT, CDR2 SNEGSKA, per germline (reference sequence). Trimming at V came to 3 bases and at J to 8 bases, leaving 10 bases not matched to a gene. The CDR3 runs 14 residues. As DNA, the CDR3 is TGCAGTGCTAGTCTGGGGGAGGGAGGGTATGAGCAGTTCTTC. This encodes CSASLGEGGYEQFF.

A few counts support this clonotype. The chain is built from TRBV11-2 and TRBJ1-1; D unclear. Trimming removed 6 bases at V and 4 bases at J, with 9 bases between. This CDR3 spans 12 amino acids. Germline-derived CDR1 and CDR2 are SGHAT and FQNNGV. The CDR3 DNA reads as TGTGCCAGCAGGGGAAGTGGCACTGAAGCTTTCTTT. Protein sequence: CASRGSGTEAFF.

CDR3 in amino acids: CASSTGLTVGDTQYF. In DNA, the CDR3 is TGTGCCAGCAGCACGGGACTGACCGTGGGAGATACGCAGTATTTT. V is TRBV28 and J is TRBJ2-3, with a weak D call TRBD2 (6 bases). V was cut by 6 bases and J by 5 bases, with 18 bases left in between. Per the germline V gene, CDR1 is MDHEN and CDR2 is SYDVKM. The CDR3 has 15 amino acids.

This clonotype occurred many times. The V call is TRBV12-3 or TRBV12-4, the J call TRBJ2-5; D not certain. The V and J ends lost 4 bases and 3 bases respectively, with 9 bases between them. This CDR3 is 13 amino acids long. The CDR3 is CASSSDSEETQYF. In nucleotides, the CDR3 is TGTGCCAGCAGTTCAGACTCAGAAGAGACCCAGTACTTC.

CDR3: CASSQAGSGNTIYF. The CDR3 nucleotides are TGCGCCAGCAGCCAAGCGGGCTCTGGAAACACCATATATTTT. V and J are TRBV4-1 and TRBJ1-3; no reliable D call. V lost 1 base, J lost 0 bases, and 4 bases lay in between. The CDR3 extends over 14 amino acids. Per the germline V gene, CDR1 is MGHRA and CDR2 is YSYEKL.

This chain joins TRBV19 and TRBJ2-5; possible D gene TRBD1, 6 bases. Deletions cut 7 bases from V and 5 bases from J, with 17 bases between. This CDR3 spans 14 amino acids. Germline V gives CDR1 LNHDA, CDR2 SQIVND (reference sequence). The DNA of the CDR3 is TGTGCCAGTAAGGGGTCAGGGGATGGGGAGACCCAGTACTTC. Translating gives CASKGSGDGETQYF.

The chain is built from TRBV14 and TRBJ2-7, with D possibly matching TRBD2 (7 bases). With 0 bases removed from V and 4 bases from J, the gap between germline ends came to 16 bases. The germline V gene has CDR1 SGHDN and CDR2 FVKESK. The CDR3 length is 16 residues. The CDR3 is CASSQDSPQGGYEQYF. The DNA of the CDR3 is TGTGCCAGCAGCCAAGATTCCCCACAGGGAGGGTACGAGCAGTACTTC.

The chain has TRBV20-1 and TRBJ1-1, with TRBD1 as a possible D gene (5 bases). There are 14 residues in the CDR3. V lost 4 bases and J lost 3, with 15 bases in between. CDR1 and CDR2 (germline): DFQATT, SNEGSKA (reference sequence). The CDR3 region has the DNA TGCAGTGCTAAAAAGCAACAGGTATACACTGAAGCTTTCTTT. It encodes CSAKKQQVYTEAFF.

This clonotype was counted at least ten times. This rearrangement joins TRBV7-2 to TRBJ2-3; TRBD2 aligns across 9 bases. The CDR3 loop spans 15 amino acids. Looked up from germline, CDR1 is SGHTA and CDR2 is FQGNSA. The V and J ends lost 7 bases and 4 bases, in that order; junction bases with no gene match: 9. CDR3 bases: TGTGCCAGCAATCGCGGGGGGGCCGGTGCAGATACGCAGTATTTT. Translated: CASNRGGAGADTQYF.

In its sample, this clonotype was seen many times. The chain has TRBV7-6 and TRBJ2-7; 11 nucleotides align to TRBD2. The CDR3 spans 16 residues. Germline CDR1 and CDR2: SGHVS and FNYEAQ. The J segment lost 2 bases and the V segment lost 5 bases, leaving 8 bases of the junction unmatched. This CDR3 reads CASSPLAGGLPYEQYF. CDR3 bases: TGTGCCAGCAGCCCTTTAGCGGGAGGGTTACCCTACGAGCAGTACTTC.

This clonotype has just a few counts. The rearrangement links TRBV7-9 to TRBJ2-1; D perhaps matches TRBD2 (6 bases). CDR1 is SEHNR and CDR2 is FQNEAQ in the germline V gene (reference sequence). The V end lost 4 bases, the J end lost 9 bases, and 22 bases lay between the germline ends. The CDR3 consists of 16 residues. The CDR3 sequence is CASSSAGTHPLGEQFF. DNA for the CDR3: TGTGCCAGCAGCTCAGCCGGGACTCACCCCCTCGGTGAGCAGTTCTTC.

Only a few counts were recorded for this clonotype. The chain combines TRBV6-2 or TRBV6-3 with TRBJ2-1; 7 bases align to TRBD1. Trimming removed 7 bases from V and 6 bases from J; junction bases left unmatched: 9. CDR3 length: 14 residues. CDR1 and CDR2 from the germline V gene are MNHEY and SVGEGT. Here the CDR3 reads CASTLTGKVNEQFF. The DNA for the CDR3 is TGTGCCAGCACCCTGACAGGGAAGGTCAATGAGCAGTTCTTC.

This clonotype was picked up many times. The V gene is TRBV10-2, the J gene TRBJ2-5, with D tentatively TRBD2 (6 bases). CDR3 size: 15 residues. The V end lost 2 bases, the J end lost 4 bases, and 14 bases lay between the germline ends. In germline, CDR1 is WSHSY, CDR2 SAAADI. The DNA of the CDR3 is TGCGCCAGCAGTGAGACCGGGACTCAGGGAGAGACCCAGTACTTC. Its translation: CASSETGTQGETQYF.

The V and J genes are TRBV28 and TRBJ2-7, with 12 nucleotides matching TRBD2. The CDR3 is made up of 14 amino acids. J was trimmed by 5 bases and V by 5 bases; bases with no gene match: 4. Germline CDR1 is MDHEN and CDR2 is SYDVKM. CDR3 loop: CASSRTSGNNEQYF. The CDR3 nucleotides are TGTGCCAGCAGTCGGACTAGCGGGAACAACGAGCAGTACTTC. The whole variable domain, remainder taken from reference TRBV28 and TRBJ2-7, is DVKVTQSSRYLVKRTGEKVFLECVQDMDHENMFWYRQDPGLGLRLIYFSYDVKMKEKGDIPEGYSVSREKKERFSLILESASTNQTSMYLCASSRTSGNNEQYFGPGTRLTVT.

This clonotype occurred a few times. The rearrangement joins TRBV7-9 to TRBJ1-3; possibly TRBD1 for D (5 bases). CDR3 length equals 14 residues. V was shortened by 7 bases and J by 4 bases, with 14 bases between the two germline ends. Germline V CDR1 and CDR2: SEHNR, FQNEAQ (reference sequence). CDR3 protein: CASILGVAGNTIYF. The CDR3 DNA follows: TGTGCCAGCATCCTGGGGGTAGCCGGAAACACCATATATTTT.